Listed below are T cell receptor beta chains from one sample, sequenced in a study of T cell repertoires in cytomegalovirus infection. Each CDR3 protein gets one entry after TCRdb re-called the reads with MiXCR. The sample includes some 500,000 distinct CDR3 sequences, just under 40% of them seen just once. What these receptors recognize is not known. Sequencing was performed on cultured PBMCs, taken from culture after CMV antigen stimulation. The receptors shown here come from a human donor in good health (CMV status not recorded). Some clones in this sample may be carry-over from other donors' samples. CDR3s include the opening cysteine and the closing phenylalanine or tryptophan. Each record gives: D gene, CDR3 length, J gene, clone size, V gene, CDR3 DNA, CDR3 protein. D genes are given only for firm matches. Not all rows give a size; the values are once, few, many and, for expanded clones, a class.

>.|14|TRBJ1-1|once|TRBV20-1
TGCAGTGCTGGCCGGGCCCGAAGGGACACTGAAGCTTTCTTT
CSAGRARRDTEAFF
>.|14|TRBJ2-3|few|TRBV12-3/TRBV12-4
TGTGCCAGCAGCAAATCGGACAGCACAGATACGCAGTATTTT
CASSKSDSTDTQYF
>TRBD2|15|TRBJ2-1|few|TRBV11-2
TGTGCCAGCAGCTTAACTAGCGGCCCCTACAATGAGCAGTTCTTC
CASSLTSGPYNEQFF
>TRBD1|14|TRBJ1-5|few|TRBV6-1
TGTGCCAGCAGTTTCGACAGGGTCGGACCGCCCCAGCATTTT
CASSFDRVGPPQHF
>TRBD2|15|TRBJ2-7|many|TRBV7-2
TGTGCCACCCGAAGGGTGGCGGGGGGAAACTACGAGCAGTACTTC
CATRRVAGGNYEQYF
>.|14|TRBJ2-3|.|TRBV12-3/TRBV12-4
TGTGCCAGCAGTTTCTCGGGGCTGACAGATACGCAGTATTTT
CASSFSGLTDTQYF
>TRBD1|14|TRBJ1-1|.|TRBV12-3/TRBV12-4
TGTGCCAGCACCGCACCCCCTCCAGGGGGGGAAGCTTTCTTT
CASTAPPPGGEAFF
>.|12|TRBJ1-5|.|TRBV10-3
TGTGCCATCAGTGAGATGTTTCAGCCCCAGCATTTT
CAISEMFQPQHF
>.|12|TRBJ1-5|few|TRBV7-2
TGTGCCAGCAGCTTAGCACACCAGCCCCAGCATTTT
CASSLAHQPQHF
>.|14|TRBJ1-6|.|TRBV6-2/TRBV6-3
TGTGCCAGCAGTTCCTTGGGCAACAATTCACCCCTCCACTTT
CASSSLGNNSPLHF
>.|14|TRBJ2-7|.|TRBV7-2
TGTGCCAGCAGCTTGAGTAGTACCTCCTACGAGCAGTACTTC
CASSLSSTSYEQYF
>.|16|TRBJ2-2|.|TRBV12-5
TGTGCTAGTGGTCTGGGAGGTCGTACATATTCCGGGGAGCTGTTTTTT
CASGLGGRTYSGELFF
>.|14|TRBJ2-5|few|TRBV7-2
TGTGCCAGCAGCTCCGGGACCGTTTTGGAGACCCAGTACTTC
CASSSGTVLETQYF
>TRBD1|13|TRBJ1-2|few|TRBV5-5
TGTGCCAGCAGCCCGGACAGGGGAGGCGGCTACACCTTC
CASSPDRGGGYTF
>.|15|TRBJ2-3|.|TRBV7-9
TGTGCCAGCAGCCCACTCGTCTCTGCCACAGATACGCAGTATTTT
CASSPLVSATDTQYF
>TRBD2|17|TRBJ2-3|few|TRBV7-2
TGTGCCAGCAGCTCCCCGCCACTAGCGGGAGTTTCGGATACGCAGTATTTT
CASSSPPLAGVSDTQYF
>.|15|TRBJ2-3|.|TRBV7-2
TGTGCCAGCGGCCCGGGGGTCGGGTCTACAGATACGCAGTATTTT
CASGPGVGSTDTQYF
>.|14|TRBJ2-5|once|TRBV7-8
TGTGCCAGCAGCCAGTCGGTTGGGGGAGAGACCCAGTACTTC
CASSQSVGGETQYF
>TRBD1|15|TRBJ2-7|.|TRBV7-2
TGTGCCAGCAGCCCCCAGGGGGTACCCTTCTACGAGCAGTACTTC
CASSPQGVPFYEQYF
>.|11|TRBJ2-7|.|TRBV20-1
TGCAGTGCTACACGGTCCTACGAGCAGTACTTC
CSATRSYEQYF
>TRBD2|12|TRBJ2-6|.|TRBV2
TGTGCCAGCACCCCCGGGGGGGGCGTCCTGACTTTC
CASTPGGGVLTF
>TRBD2|15|TRBJ2-7|.|TRBV14
TGTGCCAGCAGCCAAGGATTAGCGGGAGGGTTCGAGCAGTACTTC
CASSQGLAGGFEQYF
>.|11|TRBJ2-1|.|TRBV6-1
TGTGCCAGGGATGGGGGCAATGAGCAGTTCTTC
CARDGGNEQFF
>.|15|TRBJ1-4|many|TRBV7-6
TGTGCCAGCAGCTTACTGGGGGCAACTAATGAAAAACTGTTTTTT
CASSLLGATNEKLFF
>.|13|TRBJ2-1|few|TRBV6-2/TRBV6-3
TGTGCCTGTTACTCCGGGACTCCGGATGAGCAGTTCTTC
CACYSGTPDEQFF
>.|11|TRBJ2-1|few|TRBV6-2/TRBV6-3
TGTGCCAGCAGTGGGAACAATGAGCAGTTCTTC
CASSGNNEQFF
>TRBD1|17|TRBJ1-2|few|TRBV5-5
TGTGCCAGCAGCCAATACAGGGACAGAATCTTGAACTATGGCTACACCTTC
CASSQYRDRILNYGYTF
>.|16|TRBJ2-3|.|TRBV7-8
TGTGCCAGCAGACCATCAGGGGCTAGCGCGACAGATACGCAGTATTTT
CASRPSGASATDTQYF
>.|15|TRBJ1-5|few|TRBV27
TGTGCCAGCAGTTTTGACGAGAGGAGCAATCAGCCCCAGCATTTT
CASSFDERSNQPQHF
>.|15|TRBJ1-6|.|TRBV4-1
TGCGCCAGCAGCCAAGATTGGCAGGGAGGTTCACCCCTCCACTTT
CASSQDWQGGSPLHF
>TRBD2|13|TRBJ2-4|.|TRBV7-2
TGTGCCAGCAGCTTAGTAGCGGGAAACATTCAGTACTTC
CASSLVAGNIQYF
>TRBD1|16|TRBJ1-6|.|TRBV7-4
TGTGCCAGCAGCTCGGCCCCACAGGGGGCTGATTCACCCCTCCACTTT
CASSSAPQGADSPLHF
>.|17|TRBJ2-1|.|TRBV11-2
TGTGCCAGCAGCCGGAGAGTGACTACCGAAAACGACAATGAGCAGTTCTTC
CASSRRVTTENDNEQFF
>.|18|TRBJ2-2|few|TRBV4-2
TGTGCCAGCAGCCAGGAAGGCCCGACTAGGTGGGCGACCGGGGAGCTGTTTTTT
CASSQEGPTRWATGELFF
>TRBD1|13|TRBJ2-5|.|TRBV29-1
TGCAGCGTTTCGACAGGGGGCATGGAGACCCAGTACTTC
CSVSTGGMETQYF
>.|15|TRBJ2-2|few|TRBV7-2
TGTGCCAGCAGCTTAGGTCGAGCGACAGAAGGGGAGCTGTTTTTT
CASSLGRATEGELFF
>.|14|TRBJ1-6|few|TRBV25-1
TGTGCCAGCAGTGACCAGGACTGGAGTTCACCCCTCCACTTT
CASSDQDWSSPLHF
>TRBD1|15|TRBJ2-7|few|TRBV12-3/TRBV12-4
TGTGCCAGCAGTTTGCCCGGGACAGGGATTTACGAGCAGTACTTC
CASSLPGTGIYEQYF
>.|14|TRBJ2-1|few|TRBV2
TGTGCCAGCAGGCCTAGCCACAGGGCTAATGAGCAGTTCTTC
CASRPSHRANEQFF
>.|13|TRBJ1-1|.|TRBV2
TGTGCCAGCAGTGAACAGGTCCTCACTGAAGCTTTCTTT
CASSEQVLTEAFF
>.|14|TRBJ1-6|many|TRBV12-3/TRBV12-4
TGTGCCAGCAGCACCCAAGCGCTCACCTCACCCCTCCACTTT
CASSTQALTSPLHF
>.|15|TRBJ1-5|few|TRBV4-1
TGCGCCAGCAGCCAGGTGGGGGAACTGCTGGGGGCCCAGCATTTT
CASSQVGELLGAQHF
>.|17|TRBJ2-1|.|TRBV27
TGTGCCAGCAGTTTAGTGGAGGGCGGGGGCTCGCACAATGAGCAGTTCTTC
CASSLVEGGGSHNEQFF
>.|15|TRBJ2-1|.|TRBV12-3/TRBV12-4
TGTGCCAGCAGGGGTGACGGGAGATCATCCAATGAGCAGTTCTTC
CASRGDGRSSNEQFF
>.|13|TRBJ2-2|.|TRBV7-2
TGTGCCAGCAGCTTAGCGCGGGGCGGGGAGCTGTTTTTT
CASSLARGGELFF
>TRBD2|15|TRBJ2-5|many|TRBV7-2
TGTGCCAGCAGCTTACGTCTAGCGGGAAAAGAGACCCAGTACTTC
CASSLRLAGKETQYF
>.|19|TRBJ1-5|.|TRBV2
TGTGCCAGCAGTGGGGGACTCGGAAAGGCCTATTATAGCAATCAGCCCCAGCATTTT
CASSGGLGKAYYSNQPQHF
>.|13|TRBJ1-6|many|TRBV7-2
TGTGCCAGCAGGACGGCAGGTGATTCACCCCTCCACTTT
CASRTAGDSPLHF
>.|15|TRBJ2-2|.|TRBV2
TGTGCCAGCAGTGCGGAGGGGTTGGACACCGGGGAGCTGTTTTTT
CASSAEGLDTGELFF
>TRBD1|16|TRBJ1-2|.|TRBV27
TGTGCCAGCAGTCCCCGACAGGGATTCTTAAACTATGGCTACACCTTC
CASSPRQGFLNYGYTF